The 18 T cell receptor beta chains listed next were all sequenced from one sample in a study of T cells in tumors after PD-1 blockade. The method was immunoSEQ multiplex PCR; TCRdb's version includes in-frame clones alone and lacks a portion of them. Found here are tens of thousands of clones, about four fifths of them singletons; the top ten hold over 10%. The starting material was PBMCs, obtained before anti-PD-1 treatment. The source of these receptors is a human donor with basal cell carcinoma.

The genes are TRBV2 and TRBJ2-7; D gene uncertain. CDR1 is SNHLY and CDR2 is FYNNEI in the germline V gene. V was shortened by 7 bases and J by 4 bases, with 20 bases between the two germline ends. CDR3 length: 15 amino acids. The CDR3, as DNA: TGTGCCAGCACCGGCTCCTTACCCAACCGGTACGAGCAGTACTTC. As protein: CASTGSLPNRYEQYF.

The chain recombines TRBV29-1 with TRBJ1-2, with 7 bases matching TRBD1. From germline, CDR1 is SQVTM and CDR2 ANQGSEA. J was trimmed by 5 bases and V by 5 bases; bases with no gene match: 5. There are 12 residues in the CDR3. The CDR3 protein is CSVRDSPYGYTF. In nucleotides, the CDR3 is TGCAGCGTTCGGGACAGTCCGTATGGCTACACCTTC.

This sequence joins TRBV27 and TRBJ1-6; 7 nucleotides match TRBD1. CDR3 length equals 13 residues. V lost 5 bases, J lost 9 bases, and 4 bases stayed unmatched. Germline CDR1 is MNHEY and CDR2 is SMNVEV (reference sequence). This chain's CDR3 is CASSANRGSPLHF. CDR3 nucleotides: TGTGCCAGCAGTGCGAACAGGGGTTCACCCCTCCACTTT.

This clone has just one count. V and J are TRBV6-5 and TRBJ1-5, with no clear D. This CDR3 is 13 amino acids long. Germline V gives CDR1 MNHEY, CDR2 SVGAGI. Trimming removed 3 bases at V and 5 bases at J, with 8 bases between. The CDR3 region has the DNA TGTGCCAGCAGTTATGGCATCTATCAGCCCCAGCATTTT. It encodes CASSYGIYQPQHF.

The V gene is TRBV7-6, the J gene TRBJ1-3; TRBD1 aligns across 9 bases. After removal of 2 bases from V and 0 bases from J, the junction contained 5 bases not matched to a gene. The CDR3 sequence is 17 residues long. Germline assignment: CDR1 SGHVS and CDR2 FNYEAQ. CDR3 protein: CASSLTGQGFSGNTIYF. CDR3 nucleotides: TGTGCCAGCAGCTTAACGGGACAGGGCTTCTCTGGAAACACCATATATTTT.

Of note for this clone: One end of the junction fails to match germline, which may point to a read error. V gene TRBV18 combines with J gene TRBJ2-7, with D perhaps TRBD2 (5 bases). Germline CDR1 reads KGHSH; CDR2 reads LQKENI. This CDR3 comprises 14 residues. The CDR3 is CASSPTSSSDEQYF. Written as DNA, the CDR3 is TGTGCCAGCTCACCTACCTCTAGCTCCGACGAGCAGTACTTC.

In its sample, this clone is medium-sized (0.01 to 0.1%). The chain joins TRBV14 to TRBJ1-6; a possible D gene is TRBD1 (5 bases). Per germline, CDR1 SGHDN and CDR2 FVKESK. V lost 3 bases to trimming and J lost 9 bases, with 12 bases between them. CDR3 size: 14 residues. CDR3 in DNA: TGTGCCAGCAGCCAGAGCCAGGGACCTTCACCCCTCCACTTT. The encoded protein is CASSQSQGPSPLHF.

The rearrangement links TRBV18 to TRBJ2-2; D might be TRBD1 (5 bases). The germline V and J ends were trimmed by 5 bases and 5 bases, with 9 bases remaining between them. In germline, CDR1 is KGHSH, CDR2 LQKENI. The length of the CDR3 is 13 residues. The CDR3 sequence is CASSSQETGELFF. The CDR3, as DNA: TGTGCCAGCTCATCACAGGAGACCGGGGAGCTGTTTTTT. Variable domain in full (rest from reference TRBV18 and TRBJ2-2): NAGVMQNPRHLVRRRGQEARLRCSPMKGHSHVYWYRQLPEEGLKFMVYLQKENIIDESGMPKERFSAEFPKEGPSILRIQQVVRGDSAAYFCASSSQETGELFFGEGSRLTVL.

The J gene is TRBJ1-1, the V gene TRBV10-2; 8 bases map to TRBD1. The CDR3 spans 13 residues. The germline gives CDR1 WSHSY, CDR2 SAAADI. Unmatched junction bases numbered 6, after V lost 10 bases and J lost 2 bases. The CDR3 here is CATGQGQNTEAFF. CDR3 nucleotides: TGCGCCACCGGACAGGGTCAAAACACTGAAGCTTTCTTT.

The rearrangement joins TRBV27 to TRBJ2-6, with no clear D. The CDR3 runs 15 residues. The germline V and J ends were trimmed by 3 bases and 0 bases, with 6 bases remaining between them. The V gene's germline CDR1 is MNHEY and CDR2 SMNVEV (reference sequence). The CDR3 protein is CASSFGISGANVLTF. CDR3 nucleotide sequence: TGTGCCAGCAGTTTCGGAATCTCTGGGGCCAACGTCCTGACTTTC.

The chain combines TRBV5-1 with TRBJ2-3; TRBD1 matches 10 bases. The length of the CDR3 is 14 residues. Germline trimming cut 2 bases from V and 4 bases from J; bases unmatched to any gene: 1. Germline V gene lookup returns CDR1 SGHRS and CDR2 YFSETQ. CDR3: CASSFGQGADTQYF. The CDR3, as DNA: TGCGCCAGCAGCTTCGGACAGGGGGCAGATACGCAGTATTTT.

The CDR3 here is CASSFSRDNEQFF. In DNA, the CDR3 is TGTGCCAGCAGTTTCTCCAGAGACAATGAGCAGTTCTTC. The chain uses TRBV12-3 or TRBV12-4 and TRBJ2-1, with D unresolved. CDR3 length: 13 amino acids. The V gene lost 3 bases and the J gene lost 5 bases, with 8 bases spanning the gap.

The CDR3 region is CASSQVLGLNVETQYF. The CDR3 DNA follows: TGTGCCAGCAGCCAAGTCCTTGGGCTAAACGTCGAGACCCAGTACTTC. V is TRBV14 and J is TRBJ2-5; no clear D. The germline gives CDR1 SGHDN, CDR2 FVKESK. This CDR3 is built from 16 residues. V was shortened by 1 base and J by 5 bases, with 17 bases between the two germline ends. The whole variable domain, remainder taken from reference TRBV14 and TRBJ2-5, is EAGVTQFPSHSVIEKGQTVTLRCDPISGHDNLYWYRRVMGKEIKFLLHFVKESKQDESGMPNNRFLAERTGGTYSTLKVQPAELEDSGVYFCASSQVLGLNVETQYFGPGTRLLVL.

This clone was detected only a few times. The V call is TRBV3-1 (or the pseudogene TRBV3-2), the J call TRBJ2-5; TRBD2 is a possible D gene (6 bases). V lost 4 bases and J 5 bases, leaving 14 bases between the germline ends. Germline lookup yields CDR1 LGHDT and CDR2 YNNKEL (reference sequence). This CDR3 comprises 14 residues. Here the CDR3 reads CASSPPGVGETQYF. As DNA, the CDR3 is TGTGCCAGCAGCCCCCCGGGGGTCGGGGAGACCCAGTACTTC.

This chain links TRBV12-3 or TRBV12-4 with TRBJ1-2; no clear D. V was shortened by 5 bases and J by 1 base, with 8 bases between the two germline ends. This CDR3 has 13 amino acids. The CDR3 loop reads CASSPDFNYGYTF. The DNA of the CDR3 is TGTGCCAGCAGTCCTGATTTTAACTATGGCTACACCTTC.

The chain combines TRBV11-3 with TRBJ1-3; D is undetermined. Germline-derived CDR1 and CDR2 are SGHNT and YENEEA. Trimming left V 9 bases short and J 4 bases short, with 13 bases between. The length of the CDR3 is 13 residues. CDR3 coding DNA: TGTGCCAGTTCAACCTCCGACGGAAACACCATATATTTT. Translation: CASSTSDGNTIYF. The variable domain in full, completed from reference TRBV11-3 and TRBJ1-3, reads EAGVVQSPRYKIIEKKQPVAFWCNPISGHNTLYWYLQNLGQGPELLIRYENEEAVDDSQLPKDRFSAERLKGVDSTLKIQPAELGDSAVYLCASSTSDGNTIYFGEGSWLTVV.

The chain has TRBV12-3 or TRBV12-4 and TRBJ1-4; 8 positions agree with TRBD1. V dropped 5 bases and J dropped 7; count of bases not matched to a gene: 3. The CDR3 covers 13 residues. CDR3 loop: CASSQQGVEKLFF. CDR3 DNA: TGTGCCAGCAGTCAACAGGGGGTTGAAAAACTGTTTTTT.

This clone was seen only once. The J gene is TRBJ2-6, the V gene TRBV18, with 9 positions matching TRBD1. In germline, CDR1 is KGHSH, CDR2 LQKENI. The V segment lost 2 bases and the J segment 0 bases; nucleotides outside the gene matches: 5. The CDR3 length is 18 residues. CDR3 nucleotides: TGTGCCAGCTCACCAACCGGGACAGGGTACTCTGGGGCCAACGTCCTGACTTTC. This gives the protein CASSPTGTGYSGANVLTF.